A single sample gave rise to the 20 T cell receptor beta chains below, sequenced in a study of blood T cell repertoires in COVID-19. Clones were sequenced by immunoSEQ multiplex PCR, and TCRdb holds only the in-frame ones, with some missing. The sample includes about 76,000 clones, 80% to 90% of them seen just once. The source material was peripheral blood. Source of these receptors: a human donor in a cohort sampled during active COVID-19.

The rearrangement uses TRBV11-3 and TRBJ2-1; D might be TRBD2 (5 bases). Trimming removed 7 bases from V and 0 bases from J, with 13 bases in between. CDR1 and CDR2 from the germline V gene are SGHNT and YENEEA. The CDR3 is made up of 15 amino acids. In nucleotides, the CDR3 is TGTGCCAGCACGAGGGCATGGGGCTCCTACAATGAGCAGTTCTTC. This gives the protein CASTRAWGSYNEQFF.

The rearrangement links TRBV7-9 to TRBJ1-2, with TRBD1 matching 12 bases. The germline V gene has CDR1 SEHNR and CDR2 FQNEAQ (reference sequence). Unmatched junction bases numbered 9, after V lost 10 bases and J lost 6 bases. CDR3 size: 14 residues. The DNA of the CDR3 is TGTGCCATCGTTTGGGGGGACAGGGGGCATGGCTACACCTTC. Its translation: CAIVWGDRGHGYTF. The entire variable domain, with the rest obtained from reference TRBV7-9 and TRBJ1-2, is as follows: DTGVSQNPRHKITKRGQNVTFRCDPISEHNRLYWYRQTLGQGPEFLTYFQNEAQLEKSRLLSDRFSAERPKGSFSTLEIQRTEQGDSAMYLCAIVWGDRGHGYTFGSGTRLTVV.

The chain links TRBV28 to TRBJ2-3; 8 nucleotides agree with TRBD1. This CDR3 is built from 18 residues. After removal of 4 bases from V and 5 bases from J, the junction contained 17 bases not matched to a gene. Per the germline V gene, CDR1 is MDHEN and CDR2 is SYDVKM. The CDR3 coding sequence is TGTGCCAGCAGTTCACCGGATCAGGGGGCGGTAACCCAAGATACGCAGTATTTT. It translates to CASSSPDQGAVTQDTQYF.

The chain employs TRBV27 and TRBJ2-7, with 9 bases identical to TRBD1. The CDR3 is made up of 15 amino acids. J gave up 8 bases and V 5 bases, and 13 bases lay outside the gene matches. Per the germline V gene, CDR1 is MNHEY and CDR2 is SMNVEV (reference sequence). This CDR3 reads CASSRGQGPSSKQYF. The CDR3 DNA reads as TGTGCCAGCAGTAGGGGACAGGGCCCCTCGTCGAAGCAGTACTTC.

The J gene is TRBJ1-3, the V gene TRBV28; tentatively, D is TRBD1 (5 bases). V was clipped by 2 bases and J by 2 bases, with 10 bases between them. CDR1 and CDR2 from the germline V gene are MDHEN and SYDVKM. This CDR3 is built from 15 residues. The CDR3 sequence: CASSLGSGAGNTIYF. As DNA, the CDR3 is TGTGCCAGCAGTTTAGGGTCGGGGGCTGGAAACACCATATATTTT.

The table lists this clone with a count of one. The rearrangement uses TRBV15 and TRBJ2-3; D ambiguous. The germline CDR1 and CDR2 sequences are LNHNV and YYDKDF (reference sequence). This CDR3 comprises 15 residues. The V end lost 9 bases, the J end lost 3 bases, and 19 bases lay between the germline ends. The CDR3 nucleotides read TGTGCCACTTCAATTGACATTGCCGTAACAGATACGCAGTATTTT. The encoded protein is CATSIDIAVTDTQYF.

The chain links TRBV7-2 to TRBJ2-4, with 7 bases identical to TRBD1. Germline V gene sequence: CDR1 SGHTA, CDR2 FQGNSA. Trimming at V came to 4 bases and at J to 5 bases, leaving 5 bases not matched to a gene. There are 14 residues in the CDR3. The CDR3 coding sequence is TGTGCCAGCAGCTCGCCCGGGACAGAAAACATTCAGTACTTC. This gives the protein CASSSPGTENIQYF.

The gene calls are TRBV5-1 and TRBJ2-7; possibly TRBD2 for D (6 bases). V was trimmed by 4 bases and J by 5 bases, leaving 10 bases between them. Germline-derived CDR1 and CDR2 are SGHRS and YFSETQ. The CDR3 has 12 residues. CDR3 residues: CASSAREDEQYF. The DNA of the CDR3 is TGCGCCAGCAGCGCCAGGGAGGACGAGCAGTACTTC.

This clone turned up a few times. V and J are TRBV29-1 and TRBJ1-1; TRBD1 aligns across 7 bases. CDR1 and CDR2 (germline): SQVTM, ANQGSEA. After removal of 3 bases from V and 3 bases from J, the junction contained 10 bases not matched to a gene. The CDR3 contains 15 residues. The CDR3 region has the DNA TGCAGCGTTGACTCAGGGGGGTGGTTGGACACTGAAGCTTTCTTT. Translation gives CSVDSGGWLDTEAFF.

This rearrangement joins TRBV6-5 to TRBJ2-1, with D perhaps TRBD1 (5 bases). The CDR3 length is 13 residues. The germline gives CDR1 MNHEY, CDR2 SVGAGI. V lost 7 bases, J lost 6 bases, and 13 bases lay in between. In nucleotides, the CDR3 is TGTGCCAGCACCTCTCGCCAGGGCAATGAGCAGTTCTTC. Encoded protein: CASTSRQGNEQFF.

This chain connects TRBV6-1 to TRBJ2-7; D gene unclear. Trimming removed 0 bases from V and 7 bases from J, with 16 bases in between. There are 15 residues in the CDR3. Germline values: CDR1 MNHNS, CDR2 SASEGT. In nucleotides, the CDR3 is TGTGCCAGCAGTGAAGCGCCATCCTCTATCCGGGAGCAGTACTTC. Its protein product is CASSEAPSSIREQYF.

The DNA for the CDR3 is TGTGCCAGCAGCTTACATTTTGGGCAGGGGGCTGGGGCCAACGTCCTGACTTTC. Translation gives CASSLHFGQGAGANVLTF. This rearrangement joins TRBV7-2 to TRBJ2-6, with 7 bases lining up with TRBD1. CDR1 and CDR2 (germline): SGHTA, FQGNSA. Trimming at V came to 2 bases and at J to 2 bases, leaving 9 bases not matched to a gene. The CDR3 consists of 18 residues.

The J gene is TRBJ2-3, the V gene TRBV24-1, with a possible D match to TRBD1 (5 bases). Trimming pared 10 bases from V and 0 bases from J, leaving 13 bases between. This CDR3 has 14 amino acids. CDR1 and CDR2 from the germline V gene are KGHDR and SFDVKD. The CDR3 spells CATGPGSSTDTQYF. The CDR3 nucleotides are TGTGCCACTGGACCAGGGTCTAGCACAGATACGCAGTATTTT.

Points on this clone: This is likely a read error, given that the CDR3 carries no conserved phenylalanine or tryptophan at its end. The limits of the CDR3 on the DNA are not certain, so only TCRdb's listed CDR3 is given. This chain links TRBV12-3 or TRBV12-4 with TRBJ2-3; the table's D call, TRBD2, was not checked against the DNA. The CDR3 is 13 amino acids in total, end residues counted. The CDR3 region is CASSQKLAGGHSL.

V usage is TRBV27 and J usage is TRBJ1-5; D perhaps matches TRBD1 (6 bases). CDR1 is MNHEY, CDR2 SMNVEV, per germline (reference sequence). This CDR3 has 16 residues. Trimming left V 0 bases short and J 0 bases short, with 9 bases between. The CDR3 bases are TGTGCCAGCAGTTTATCGGGACATTATAGCAATCAGCCCCAGCATTTT. Its translation is CASSLSGHYSNQPQHF.

The sample holds a few counts of this clone. The rearrangement uses TRBV28 and TRBJ1-1; D ambiguous. The ends were cut back, 3 bases at V and 1 base at J, with 12 bases in the middle. The germline gives CDR1 MDHEN, CDR2 SYDVKM. The CDR3 extends over 15 amino acids. CDR3 residues: CASSFFGQANTEAFF. The CDR3 region has the DNA TGTGCCAGCAGTTTTTTTGGTCAGGCGAACACTGAAGCTTTCTTT.

This clone has a single count. This rearrangement joins TRBV10-1 to TRBJ2-2, with D perhaps TRBD2 (5 bases). The CDR3 consists of 16 residues. Germline V gene sequence: CDR1 WNHNN, CDR2 SYGVQD (reference sequence). V was pared by 2 bases and J by 0 bases, with 10 bases between. In nucleotides, the CDR3 is TGCGCCAGCAGTGAGCAGCGGTTGGCGAACACCGGGGAGCTGTTTTTT. It translates to CASSEQRLANTGELFF.

The gene calls are TRBV28 and TRBJ1-2; D gene uncertain. The V end lost 2 bases, the J end lost 5 bases, and 9 bases lay between the germline ends. The CDR3 length is 13 residues. In germline, CDR1 is MDHEN, CDR2 SYDVKM. CDR3 bases: TGTGCCAGCAGTTTAAGTCAGAAATATGGCTACACCTTC. It is translated as CASSLSQKYGYTF.

The V call is TRBV11-2, the J call TRBJ2-5, with 8 bases matching TRBD2. The J segment lost 2 bases and the V segment lost 5 bases, leaving 4 bases of the junction unmatched. There are 14 residues in the CDR3. CDR1 is SGHAT and CDR2 is FQNNGV in the germline V gene. The CDR3: CASSPTSGQETQYF. DNA of the CDR3: TGTGCCAGCAGCCCAACTAGCGGACAAGAGACCCAGTACTTC.

The V gene is TRBV11-2, the J gene TRBJ1-2; D gene uncertain. Germline CDR1 and CDR2: SGHAT and FQNNGV. The CDR3 is 14 amino acids. Trimming took 3 bases from V and 2 from J, leaving 10 bases between them. The CDR3 region has the DNA TGTGCCAGCAGCTTCATAGGCGGGAACTATGGCTACACCTTC. Translation gives CASSFIGGNYGYTF.